This T cell receptor beta chain was retrieved from a study of Graves' ophthalmopathy and Graves' hyperthyroidism. Using RNA transcripts, the TCR beta CDR3 regions were amplified. An initial RT-PCR round employing HTBI primers preceded a second-round multiplex PCR. Each CDR3 protein is one row after TCRdb ran MiXCR on the multiplex PCR reads. The sample has 240,000 or so distinct CDR3 sequences, around 50% seen once. Physicians reached a diagnosis by relying on clinical symptoms, serum thyroxine, TRAb, thyroid ultrasound and orbital computed tomography. PBMCs had their origin in fresh peripheral blood (approximately 9.7 ml). Trimming cost V 2 bases and J 7 bases, with 8 bases left between them. Germline V gene sequence: CDR1 MRHNA, CDR2 SNTAGT. The CDR3 covers 12 residues.

Sequenced: peripheral blood. This clonotype was sampled from an adult man with Graves' ophthalmopathy. J is TRBJ1-2 and V is TRBV6-4; unclear D gene. The CDR3 region is CASSDPSGGYTF. The CDR3 nucleotides are TGTGCCAGCAGTGACCCGTCGGGTGGCTACACCTTC.